The source of this T cell receptor (beta chain) is a study of spatial heterogeneity in lung cancer. Study information: Across the raw uncorrected reads, a unique TCR and UMI combination was observed, on average, more than ten times.

TCRdb passed the 5' RACE reads through MiXCR, listing each CDR3 protein once. Of about 6,000 distinct CDR3 sequences detected, approximately 14% appear once; the ten largest clones hold approximately 11%. The time point here: sample taken at primary tumor resection. The sequenced material consisted of unsorted whole RNA from tumor, nontumor lung or frozen PBMC. Per germline, CDR1 DFQATT and CDR2 SNEGSKA (reference sequence). Trimming took 0 bases from V and 7 from J, leaving 24 bases between them. The CDR3 extends over 17 amino acids. General observations from the study: For expanded intratumoral alpha and beta TCRs, counts tracked tumor mutation counts.

This clonotype is judged medium-sized (0.01 to 0.1%). Its target is not known. This beta chain is off target for a library built for alpha chains, so its abundance means little. The J gene is TRBJ2-5, the V gene TRBV20-1, with D possibly being TRBD2 (6 bases). The sequence derives from a male donor with early-stage non-small cell lung cancer. This material consisted of lung tumor tissue, taken at surgery. The CDR3 loop reads CSARDPQATGTSVTQYF. In DNA form, the CDR3 reads TGCAGTGCTAGAGATCCCCAGGCAACCGGGACTTCAGTGACCCAGTACTTC.